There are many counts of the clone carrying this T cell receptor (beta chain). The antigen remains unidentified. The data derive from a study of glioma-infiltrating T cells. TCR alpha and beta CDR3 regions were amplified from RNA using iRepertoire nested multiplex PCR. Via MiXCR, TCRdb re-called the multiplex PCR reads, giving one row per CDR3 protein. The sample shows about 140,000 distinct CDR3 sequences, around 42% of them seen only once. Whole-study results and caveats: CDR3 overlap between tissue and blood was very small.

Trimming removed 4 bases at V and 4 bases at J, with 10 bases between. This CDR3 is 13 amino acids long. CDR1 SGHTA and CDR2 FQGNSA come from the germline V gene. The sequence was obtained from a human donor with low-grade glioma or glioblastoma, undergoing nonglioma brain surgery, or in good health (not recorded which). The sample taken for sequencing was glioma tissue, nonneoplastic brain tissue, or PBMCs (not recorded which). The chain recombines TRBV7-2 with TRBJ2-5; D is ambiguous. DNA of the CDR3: TGTGCCAGCAGCTCCGGGTGGAGAGAGACCCAGTACTTC. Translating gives CASSSGWRETQYF.